The 25 T cell receptor beta chains reported below all come from one sample, sequenced in a study of blood T cell repertoires in COVID-19. This table comes from immunoSEQ multiplex PCR, and its TCRdb copy is limited to in-frame clones, with some not included. In the table there are approximately 440,000 clones, about 85% of which are singletons. Sequenced input: PBMCs or T cells enriched from blood (not recorded which). These receptors were collected from a woman between 18 and 30 years old who had recovered from COVID-19.

The chain is built from TRBV9 and TRBJ2-1, with 8 bases matching TRBD1. J was trimmed by 4 bases and V by 1 base; bases with no gene match: 4. Germline V gene sequence: CDR1 SGDLS, CDR2 YYNGEE. CDR3 length equals 15 residues. Written as DNA, the CDR3 is TGTGCCAGCAGCGTAAGGGGACAGGAGTACAATGAGCAGTTCTTC. Translated: CASSVRGQEYNEQFF.

J is TRBJ1-1 and V is TRBV6-6; D possibly corresponds to TRBD1 (5 bases). The CDR3 totals 13 residues. From germline, CDR1 is MNHNY and CDR2 SVGAGI (reference sequence). Trimming cost V 8 bases and J 0 bases, with 10 bases left between them. CDR3 nucleotides: TGTGCCAGCGGCGGGACGGTGAACACTGAAGCTTTCTTT. As protein: CASGGTVNTEAFF.

The chain recombines TRBV7-2 with TRBJ1-2; D gene ambiguous. The CDR3 sequence is 14 residues long. Germline V gene data show CDR1 as SGHTA and CDR2 as FQGNSA. Deletions cut 5 bases from V and 4 bases from J, with 14 bases between. CDR3 protein: CASSMGPAFYGYTF. CDR3 nucleotide sequence: TGTGCCAGCAGCATGGGCCCGGCGTTCTATGGCTACACCTTC.

The chain couples TRBV24-1 to TRBJ1-5; a possible D gene is TRBD1 (5 bases). The V gene's germline CDR1 is KGHDR and CDR2 SFDVKD. The CDR3 is 15 amino acids. Trimming took off 5 bases at V and 2 bases at J, with 12 bases between the two ends. The CDR3 coding sequence is TGTGCCACCAGTGTAGGGGTCGAGGGCAATCAGCCCCAGCATTTT. Translating gives CATSVGVEGNQPQHF.

The chain carries TRBV2 and TRBJ1-6; D gene uncertain. This CDR3 is built from 13 residues. Germline V gives CDR1 SNHLY, CDR2 FYNNEI. CDR3 coding DNA: TGTGCTTGGAGGGTATCCTATAATTCACCCCTCCACTTT. This translates into CAWRVSYNSPLHF.

The V gene is TRBV7-7, the J gene TRBJ2-1; maybe TRBD1 (5 bases). Germline V gives CDR1 SSHAT, CDR2 FNYEAQ (reference sequence). There are 15 residues in the CDR3. V was clipped by 2 bases and J by 2 bases, with 10 bases between them. The CDR3 loop reads CASSLNPTAYNEQFF. The CDR3 DNA follows: TGTGCCAGCAGCTTAAATCCGACAGCCTACAATGAGCAGTTCTTC.

The chain is built from TRBV7-3 and TRBJ2-5; D may be TRBD2 (5 bases). This CDR3 has 14 amino acids. The germline V gene encodes CDR1 SGHTA and CDR2 FQGTGA. Trimming shortened V by 5 bases and J by 2 bases, and 12 bases separated the two germline ends. The CDR3 nucleotides read TGTGCCAGCAGCCCAGGACGGGGACAAGAGACCCAGTACTTC. Protein sequence: CASSPGRGQETQYF.

This chain connects TRBV19 to TRBJ2-2, with TRBD2 matching 9 bases. The germline CDR1 and CDR2 sequences are LNHDA and SQIVND (reference sequence). This CDR3 is built from 17 residues. Unmatched junction bases numbered 12, after V lost 1 base and J lost 9 bases. CDR3 residues: CASSIVGLAGPERELFF. CDR3 bases: TGTGCCAGTAGTATAGTGGGGCTAGCGGGGCCTGAGCGGGAGCTGTTTTTT.

This rearrangement joins TRBV11-2 to TRBJ1-2, with 7 positions matching TRBD1. CDR1 and CDR2 (germline): SGHAT, FQNNGV. Losses at the gene ends were 3 bases for V and 6 bases for J; bases not matched to a gene: 7. This CDR3 contains 14 residues. The CDR3 nucleotides read TGTGCCAGCAGCTTGGGGGGACAGATGGATGGCTACACCTTC. Its protein product is CASSLGGQMDGYTF.

The rearrangement joins TRBV5-1 to TRBJ2-7; no definite D call. Germline V gives CDR1 SGHRS, CDR2 YFSETQ. The V end lost 2 bases, the J end lost 5 bases, and 14 bases lay between the germline ends. The CDR3 contains 14 residues. CDR3 DNA: TGCGCCAGCAGCTTAGAGGCGAACACCGACGAGCAGTACTTC. Protein sequence: CASSLEANTDEQYF. The full variable domain, its missing parts supplied by reference TRBV5-1 and TRBJ2-7, is KAGVTQTPRYLIKTRGQQVTLSCSPISGHRSVSWYQQTPGQGLQFLFEYFSETQRNKGNFPGRFSGRQFSNSRSEMNVSTLELGDSALYLCASSLEANTDEQYFGPGTRLTVT.

The chain employs TRBV29-1 and TRBJ1-1, with no clear D. Germline values: CDR1 SQVTM, CDR2 ANQGSEA. The CDR3 totals 12 residues. V lost 4 bases and J 1 base, leaving 7 bases between the germline ends. DNA of the CDR3: TGCAGCGTTGGACACCCGAACACTGAAGCTTTCTTT. Amino acids: CSVGHPNTEAFF. Drawing the rest from reference TRBV29-1 and TRBJ1-1, the complete variable domain is SAVISQKPSRDICQRGTSLTIQCQVDSQVTMMFWYRQQPGQSLTLIATANQGSEATYESGFVIDKFPISRPNLTFSTLTVSNMSPEDSSIYLCSVGHPNTEAFFGQGTRLTVV.

This clone occurred a few times. The chain has TRBV15 and TRBJ1-1; the D gene is possibly TRBD1 (6 bases). The CDR3 runs to 13 residues. The V end lost 8 bases, the J end lost 0 bases, and 10 bases lay between the germline ends. The germline V gene encodes CDR1 LNHNV and CDR2 YYDKDF (reference sequence). The chain's CDR3 is CATSGQMNTEAFF. CDR3 sequence (DNA): TGTGCCACCTCCGGACAGATGAACACTGAAGCTTTCTTT. The variable domain in full, completed from reference TRBV15 and TRBJ1-1, reads DAMVIQNPRYQVTQFGKPVTLSCSQTLNHNVMYWYQQKSSQAPKLLFHYYDKDFNNEADTPDNFQSRRPNTSFCFLDIRSPGLGDTAMYLCATSGQMNTEAFFGQGTRLTVV.

On this clone itself: This sample includes further DNA sequences coding for the same CDR3. V and J are TRBV5-4 and TRBJ2-2, with D perhaps matching TRBD2 (5 bases). The CDR3 runs 14 residues. Germline V gene sequence: CDR1 SGHNT, CDR2 YYREEE (reference sequence). V was cut by 2 bases and J by 1 base, with 6 bases left in between. This CDR3 reads CASSFRGNTGELFF. The CDR3 DNA is TGTGCCAGCAGCTTTCGGGGGAACACCGGGGAGCTGTTTTTT.

This clone has only one observation. This chain links TRBV5-1 with TRBJ2-5; possible D gene TRBD2, 6 bases. CDR1 is SGHRS, CDR2 YFSETQ, per germline. V dropped 0 bases and J dropped 1 base, with 10 bases sitting between them. The CDR3 is made up of 15 amino acids. CDR3 in amino acids: CASSLGGDAQETQYF. CDR3 coding DNA: TGCGCCAGCAGCTTGGGCGGGGATGCCCAAGAGACCCAGTACTTC. Variable domain in full (rest from reference TRBV5-1 and TRBJ2-5): KAGVTQTPRYLIKTRGQQVTLSCSPISGHRSVSWYQQTPGQGLQFLFEYFSETQRNKGNFPGRFSGRQFSNSRSEMNVSTLELGDSALYLCASSLGGDAQETQYFGPGTRLLVL.

The CDR3 reads CASSYAGWEDTQYF. The CDR3 bases are TGTGCCAGCAGTTACGCGGGGTGGGAAGATACGCAGTATTTT. The chain employs TRBV6-2 or TRBV6-3 and TRBJ2-3, with D possibly TRBD2 on 6 matching bases. The germline V and J ends were trimmed by 2 bases and 5 bases, with 11 bases remaining between them. Per germline, CDR1 MNHEY and CDR2 SVGEGT. This CDR3 is built from 14 residues.

The chain uses TRBV7-9 and TRBJ1-4; 8 bases map to TRBD1. This CDR3 region has 17 residues. In germline, CDR1 is SEHNR, CDR2 FQNEAQ (reference sequence). The trim removed 1 base at V and 8 bases at J, leaving 12 bases unmatched. DNA for the CDR3: TGTGCCAGCAGCTTAGTGTCGGACAGGGCATTTTGGGAAAAACTGTTTTTT. This encodes CASSLVSDRAFWEKLFF. The variable domain in full, with the rest retrieved from reference TRBV7-9 and TRBJ1-4, is DTGVSQNPRHKITKRGQNVTFRCDPISEHNRLYWYRQTLGQGPEFLTYFQNEAQLEKSRLLSDRFSAERPKGSFSTLEIQRTEQGDSAMYLCASSLVSDRAFWEKLFFGSGTQLSVL.

This clone is a singleton in its sample. The chain links TRBV2 to TRBJ2-2; D unresolved. Trimming cost V 4 bases and J 7 bases, with 16 bases left between them. The CDR3 has 15 amino acids. CDR1 is SNHLY, CDR2 FYNNEI, per germline. The CDR3 DNA reads TGTGCCAGCAGTGCCCAGCGTTCGATGGGCGGGGAGCTGTTTTTT. The encoded protein is CASSAQRSMGGELFF.

The rearrangement joins TRBV10-2 to TRBJ1-1; a weak D match, TRBD1 (6 bases). Trimming removed 10 bases from V and 6 bases from J, with 24 bases in between. CDR3 length equals 15 residues. Germline V gene data show CDR1 as WSHSY and CDR2 as SAAADI. CDR3 protein: CATSLQGVDRSEAFF. For the CDR3, the DNA is TGCGCCACCAGCCTACAGGGCGTAGATCGATCTGAAGCTTTCTTT.

This clone was counted between two and nine times. This chain connects TRBV2 to TRBJ2-7; TRBD2 matches at 7 bases. The CDR3 sequence is 12 residues long. Germline V gene sequence: CDR1 SNHLY, CDR2 FYNNEI. Trimming took 4 bases from V and 5 from J; bases not matched to a gene: 2. The CDR3 protein is CASSGGGDEQYF. CDR3 in DNA: TGTGCCAGCAGTGGGGGAGGGGACGAGCAGTACTTC.

The rearrangement uses TRBV12-3 or TRBV12-4 and TRBJ1-4, with 10 bases lining up with TRBD1. CDR3 length: 13 amino acids. CDR3: CATGGGTNEKLFF. In DNA, the CDR3 is TGTGCGACAGGGGGCGGAACTAATGAAAAACTGTTTTTT.

The V call is TRBV28, the J call TRBJ1-1; D is unclear. Germline CDR1 is MDHEN and CDR2 is SYDVKM. This CDR3 spans 13 amino acids. Trimming took 7 bases from V and 2 from J, leaving 11 bases between them. The CDR3 DNA follows: TGTGCCAGCACCCAGGAGGTAAACACTGAAGCTTTCTTT. Its protein is CASTQEVNTEAFF.

This sequence joins TRBV5-1 and TRBJ1-1; no clear D. This CDR3 is built from 15 residues. Germline V gene data show CDR1 as SGHRS and CDR2 as YFSETQ. The V gene lost 4 bases and the J gene lost 1 base, with 14 bases spanning the gap. The CDR3 here is CASSLRPAGNTEAFF. The CDR3 DNA is TGCGCCAGCAGCCTCCGCCCCGCCGGGAACACTGAAGCTTTCTTT.

This clone was seen only once. The V call is TRBV4-1, the J call TRBJ2-7; TRBD1 matches at 12 bases. The junction had 9 bases not matched to a gene; V was cut back by 1 base and J by 5 bases. The CDR3 consists of 17 residues. Germline V gives CDR1 MGHRA, CDR2 YSYEKL. In DNA form, the CDR3 reads TGCGCCAGCAGCCAAGGCCGGGACAGGGGGCTTGTAGACGAGCAGTACTTC. It codes for CASSQGRDRGLVDEQYF.

CDR3 sequence (DNA): TGTGCCAGCGGGGGGGGCACAGATACGCAGTATTTT. This sequence encodes CASGGGTDTQYF. The chain recombines TRBV6-5 with TRBJ2-3, with 7 positions matching TRBD2. Germline loops: CDR1 MNHEY, CDR2 SVGAGI. The CDR3 loop spans 12 amino acids. V lost 8 bases to trimming and J lost 1 base; unmatched junction nucleotides: 0.

The chain recombines TRBV30 with TRBJ2-7; D remains ambiguous. Trimming stripped 2 bases from V and 0 bases from J, with 14 bases between. Germline V gives CDR1 GTSNPN, CDR2 SVGIG (reference sequence). There are 15 residues in the CDR3. The CDR3 loop reads CAWSSVARYSYEQYF. In nucleotides, the CDR3 is TGTGCCTGGAGTTCGGTAGCCCGCTACTCCTACGAGCAGTACTTC.